These 15 T cell receptor beta chains share one sample of origin, sequenced in a study of CD8+CD57+ T cells in acquired aplastic anemia. Genomic DNA was employed as the template in profiling TCR beta VDJ and CDR3. TCRdb re-called the reads through MiXCR, storing one row per CDR3 protein. The repertoire holds 180,000 or so distinct CDR3 sequences, with around 45% as singletons. The material sequenced was sorted CD4+, CD8+, or CD8+CD57+ T cells (not recorded which) from PBMCs. These receptors were collected from a human donor in good health.

This clonotype showed up just once. V and J are TRBV5-1 and TRBJ1-1; possibly TRBD1 for D (5 bases). CDR1 and CDR2 (germline): SGHRS, YFSETQ. V was trimmed by 0 bases and J by 1 base, leaving 10 bases between them. This CDR3 has 15 residues. CDR3 protein: CASSLDRLTNTEAFF. In nucleotides, the CDR3 is TGCGCCAGCAGCTTGGACAGGCTTACGAACACTGAAGCTTTCTTT.

The chain has TRBV10-3 and TRBJ2-3; D ambiguous. CDR1 is ENHRY, CDR2 SYGVKD, per germline. The CDR3 runs to 15 residues. Trimming cost V 6 bases and J 0 bases, with 13 bases left between them. For the CDR3, the DNA is TGTGCCATCAGAGGCCGTGAGAGTAGCACAGATACGCAGTATTTT. Protein: CAIRGRESSTDTQYF.

The CDR3 coding sequence is TGCAGTGCTAGAGGGGACTCTCCGTACCAAGAGACCCAGTACTTC. Its translation: CSARGDSPYQETQYF. The J gene is TRBJ2-5, the V gene TRBV20-1; D might be TRBD2 (6 bases). The CDR3 spans 15 residues. The germline V gene has CDR1 DFQATT and CDR2 SNEGSKA (reference sequence). Trimming took off 1 base at V and 0 bases at J, with 12 bases between the two ends.

This clonotype was observed once. The V and J genes are TRBV2 and TRBJ2-5; TRBD1 aligns across 9 bases. There are 13 residues in the CDR3. The germline V gene encodes CDR1 SNHLY and CDR2 FYNNEI. V gave up 6 bases and J gave up 1 base; unmatched junction bases: 0. DNA for the CDR3: TGTGCCAGCAGGGGACAGGGCCAAGAGACCCAGTACTTC. This sequence encodes CASRGQGQETQYF.

V usage is TRBV10-3 and J usage is TRBJ1-1; 10 bases map to TRBD1. Germline CDR1 reads ENHRY; CDR2 reads SYGVKD. V gave up 6 bases and J gave up 10 bases; unmatched junction bases: 5. The CDR3 loop spans 12 amino acids. CDR3 coding DNA: TGTGCCATCAGCGGGACAGGGGAAGGAGCTTTCTTT. Its translation: CAISGTGEGAFF.

This clonotype has a count of ten or more. The gene calls are TRBV11-3 and TRBJ2-5; TRBD2 is a possible D gene (5 bases). The germline CDR1 and CDR2 sequences are SGHNT and YENEEA. V gave up 7 bases and J gave up 12 bases, with 15 bases separating them. This CDR3 contains 11 residues. CDR3 sequence (DNA): TGTGCCAGCACTCGCGGGTTCGAAGAGTACTTC. Amino acids: CASTRGFEEYF.

J is TRBJ1-5 and V is TRBV19; TRBD1 is a possible D gene (6 bases). Germline assignment: CDR1 LNHDA and CDR2 SQIVND (reference sequence). The CDR3 runs 19 residues. V was trimmed by 1 base and J by 3 bases, leaving 22 bases between them. CDR3: CASSIARGRGSFFNQPQHF. DNA of the CDR3: TGTGCCAGTAGTATAGCCCGCGGCAGGGGTTCATTTTTCAATCAGCCCCAGCATTTT.

The chain is built from TRBV25-1 and TRBJ2-7, with D perhaps TRBD1 (5 bases). The CDR3 has 15 amino acids. Per germline, CDR1 MGHDK and CDR2 SYGVNS. V was pared by 5 bases and J by 4 bases, with 18 bases between. CDR3: CASSFRGRVRYEQYF. The CDR3 nucleotides are TGTGCCAGCAGTTTCCGAGGCAGGGTCCGTTACGAGCAGTACTTC.

This clonotype was recorded a few times. A read error may explain this, as a much larger clone is one base away. This sequence joins TRBV12-3 or TRBV12-4 and TRBJ2-5; D not certain. The CDR3 runs to 15 residues. The V and J ends lost 1 base and 3 bases respectively, with 12 bases between them. CDR3 DNA: TGTGCCAGCAGTTTAGTGGGGATACGGAAAGAGACCCAGTACTTC. Amino acid sequence: CASSLVGIRKETQYF.

The V and J genes are TRBV6-5 and TRBJ2-5; tentatively, D is TRBD1 (6 bases). This CDR3 is 15 amino acids long. Germline assignment: CDR1 MNHEY and CDR2 SVGAGI. The V end lost 4 bases, the J end lost 4 bases, and 16 bases lay between the germline ends. DNA for the CDR3: TGTGCCAGCAGTTCTTACAGGGAGACACGAGAGACCCAGTACTTC. Its protein product is CASSSYRETRETQYF.

This clonotype was counted between two and nine times. The genes are TRBV30 and TRBJ2-7, with D tentatively TRBD1 or TRBD2 (5 bases each). V was pared by 0 bases and J by 6 bases, with 18 bases between. CDR3 size: 15 residues. Germline V gene lookup returns CDR1 GTSNPN and CDR2 SVGIG (reference sequence). The CDR3 is CAWSVLLGRPGEQYF. The CDR3 nucleotides read TGTGCCTGGAGTGTGTTGTTGGGACGCCCTGGCGAGCAGTACTTC.

Comment on this clonotype: Relative to the germline gene, one junction end is altered; a read error may explain this. The chain is built from TRBV7-7 and TRBJ2-5; D is possibly TRBD2 (7 bases). CDR1 and CDR2 from the germline V gene are SSHAT and FNYEAQ (reference sequence). The CDR3 totals 15 residues. CDR3 sequence reads: CASSYSGGAGETQYF. CDR3 in DNA: TGTGCTAGCAGTTACTCTGGGGGGGCGGGGGAGACCCAGTACTTC.

On this clonotype itself: The junction does not match germline at one end; this may be a read error. V is TRBV10-3 and J is TRBJ2-5; D is uncertain. Germline V gives CDR1 ENHRY, CDR2 SYGVKD. This CDR3 region has 14 residues. The CDR3 region has the DNA TGTGCCAGCAGTTACAGCAGGTTCGGGGAGACCCAGTACTTC. Protein: CASSYSRFGETQYF.

There are a few counts of this clonotype. The J gene is TRBJ1-5, the V gene TRBV30, with D possibly matching TRBD1 (5 bases). From germline, CDR1 is GTSNPN and CDR2 SVGIG (reference sequence). Deletions cut 1 base from V and 4 bases from J, with 11 bases between. The length of the CDR3 is 14 residues. CDR3 residues: CAWSARGLNQPQHF. DNA of the CDR3: TGTGCCTGGAGTGCTAGGGGTCTGAATCAGCCCCAGCATTTT. The full variable domain, its missing parts supplied by reference TRBV30 and TRBJ1-5, is SQTIHQWPATLVQPVGSPLSLECTVEGTSNPNLYWYRQAAGRGLQLLFYSVGIGQISSEVPQNLSASRPQDRQFILSSKKLLLSDSGFYLCAWSARGLNQPQHFGDGTRLSIL.

V usage is TRBV5-4 and J usage is TRBJ2-7; 8 nucleotides align to TRBD2. V lost 0 bases to trimming and J lost 5 bases; unmatched junction nucleotides: 7. The CDR3 sequence is 15 residues long. Germline CDR1 reads SGHNT; CDR2 reads YYREEE (reference sequence). CDR3 in amino acids: CASSLDGTRANEQYF. The CDR3 nucleotides are TGTGCCAGCAGCTTGGATGGGACTAGAGCAAACGAGCAGTACTTC.